A selection of T cell receptor beta chains follows, all from one sample in a study of blood T cell repertoires in COVID-19. TCRdb keeps only in-frame clones here, not all; method: immunoSEQ multiplex PCR. This sample carries 130,000 or so clones, about four fifths of them seen once, and the ten largest clones take 1.4%. Sequencing was performed on peripheral blood. The receptors were sampled from a man between 60 and 75 years old with acute or convalescent COVID-19. Both conserved end residues are part of each CDR3.

J gene: TRBJ2-1; V gene: TRBV29-1; CDR3 protein: CSVEDSAGGPREQFF
J gene: TRBJ2-5; V gene: TRBV12-3/TRBV12-4; CDR3 protein: CASSLGSAETQYF
J gene: TRBJ1-2; V gene: TRBV18; CDR3 protein: CASSPEDRGYGYTF
J gene: TRBJ1-1; V gene: TRBV6-5; CDR3 protein: CASRRGGMDTEAFF
J gene: TRBJ1-5; V gene: TRBV4-2; CDR3 protein: CASSQEFYRGQLQPQHF
J gene: TRBJ2-3; V gene: TRBV2; CDR3 protein: CASSGGTQYF
J gene: TRBJ2-5; V gene: TRBV6-1; CDR3 protein: CASGRRVGKRETQYF
J gene: TRBJ2-1; V gene: TRBV6-4; CDR3 protein: CASSDSILAAYNEQFF
J gene: TRBJ1-2; V gene: TRBV5-1; CDR3 protein: CASSFAGTGASNYGYTF
J gene: TRBJ2-2; V gene: TRBV23-1; CDR3 protein: CASSQKKPGSGELFF
J gene: TRBJ2-1; V gene: TRBV5-1; CDR3 protein: CASSFTGTGDYEQFF
J gene: TRBJ1-2; V gene: TRBV10-2; CDR3 protein: CASSPRAGGSYGYTF
J gene: TRBJ2-5; V gene: TRBV5-6; CDR3 protein: CASSLVVGETQYF
J gene: TRBJ1-5; V gene: TRBV7-8; CDR3 protein: CASSLSRFGQYSNQPQHF
J gene: TRBJ2-7; V gene: TRBV7-9; CDR3 protein: CASSSWPPGQTYEQYF
J gene: TRBJ2-5; V gene: TRBV13; CDR3 protein: CASSLGTGGRETQYF
J gene: TRBJ2-2; V gene: TRBV6-5; CDR3 protein: CASRWADGDTGELFF
J gene: TRBJ2-4; V gene: TRBV27; CDR3 protein: CASSKTDRGGHIQYF
J gene: TRBJ1-5; V gene: TRBV6-2/TRBV6-3; CDR3 protein: CASSYTRGGRTPSNQPQHF
J gene: TRBJ1-1; V gene: TRBV2; CDR3 protein: CASSGQFSSTEAFF
J gene: TRBJ1-1; V gene: TRBV29-1; CDR3 protein: CSAGEATEAFF
J gene: TRBJ2-2; V gene: TRBV6-5; CDR3 protein: CASPPGSGTGELFF
J gene: TRBJ1-2; V gene: TRBV12-3/TRBV12-4; CDR3 protein: CASSLDRDYGYTF
J gene: TRBJ2-5; V gene: TRBV6-2/TRBV6-3; CDR3 protein: CASSYSEREVLYF
J gene: TRBJ1-1; V gene: TRBV5-1; CDR3 protein: CASSLVSAGSVNTEAFF
J gene: TRBJ2-1; V gene: TRBV5-1; CDR3 protein: CASSKAGAYNEQFF
J gene: TRBJ2-3; V gene: TRBV19; CDR3 protein: CASSTRDRGLGDTQYF
J gene: TRBJ2-7; V gene: TRBV5-1; CDR3 protein: CASRDSGRYEQYF
J gene: TRBJ2-1; V gene: TRBV7-3; CDR3 protein: CASSSRSSGSEQFF
J gene: TRBJ1-5; V gene: TRBV6-5; CDR3 protein: CATYSGQGASQPQHF
J gene: TRBJ1-3; V gene: TRBV5-4; CDR3 protein: CASSWDRGYGNTIYF
J gene: TRBJ2-5; V gene: TRBV19; CDR3 protein: CASRPSGQPGETQYF
J gene: TRBJ2-1; V gene: TRBV19; CDR3 protein: CASSLAGGYNEQFF
J gene: TRBJ2-7; V gene: TRBV7-8; CDR3 protein: CASSLVTGGPSEQYF
J gene: TRBJ2-3; V gene: TRBV2; CDR3 protein: CASRTLAGEADTQYF
J gene: TRBJ2-7; V gene: TRBV6-5; CDR3 protein: CASTLSGTGAYEQYF
J gene: TRBJ2-2; V gene: TRBV4-1; CDR3 protein: CASRAPGMNTGELFF
J gene: TRBJ1-2; V gene: TRBV30; CDR3 protein: CAWMSERGGSGYTF
J gene: TRBJ2-7; V gene: TRBV9; CDR3 protein: CASSVDVGQGFEEQYF
J gene: TRBJ1-1; V gene: TRBV5-4; CDR3 protein: CASSLSTPGGGAFF
J gene: TRBJ2-2; V gene: TRBV11-2; CDR3 protein: CASSLVSGLGGGELFF
J gene: TRBJ1-6; V gene: TRBV19; CDR3 protein: CASSPDGVSPLHF
J gene: TRBJ2-3; V gene: TRBV18; CDR3 protein: CASSPVAGGQTDTQYF
J gene: TRBJ2-7; V gene: TRBV5-1; CDR3 protein: CASSLRASGGSSYEQYF
J gene: TRBJ1-5; V gene: TRBV4-1; CDR3 protein: CASSQDPGGNQPQHF
J gene: TRBJ1-4; V gene: TRBV21-1; CDR3 protein: CASSTEIEDRKTNEKLFF
J gene: TRBJ2-1; V gene: TRBV5-5; CDR3 protein: CASSLDPGGYYNEQFF
J gene: TRBJ1-5; V gene: TRBV6-5; CDR3 protein: CASTRGRGVGPQHF
J gene: TRBJ1-4; V gene: TRBV7-8; CDR3 protein: CASSFMGIATNEKLFF
J gene: TRBJ2-3; V gene: TRBV4-1; CDR3 protein: CASKTSGGSTDTQYF
J gene: TRBJ2-7; V gene: TRBV11-3; CDR3 protein: CASSLDRGEQYF